The 5 T cell receptor beta chains in this list originate from one sample, sequenced in a study of blood T cell repertoires in COVID-19. Sequencing was performed with immunoSEQ multiplex PCR; in TCRdb, only in-frame clones are kept and a portion is missing. The sample lists roughly 230,000 clones, approximately 84% seen once, with about 3.5% in the top ten. The sample comprised PBMCs or T cells enriched from blood (not recorded which). Receptors originate from a man aged 50 or older who had recovered from COVID-19.

This clone came up many times. V and J are TRBV6-2 or TRBV6-3 and TRBJ2-7, with 12 bases aligning to TRBD2. The germline gives CDR1 MNHEY, CDR2 SVGEGT. The junction had 12 bases not matched to a gene; V was cut back by 0 bases and J by 3 bases. The CDR3 runs 19 residues. CDR3 in amino acids: CASSYSGTGRTSGNYEQYF. The DNA for the CDR3 is TGTGCCAGCAGTTACTCCGGGACAGGGAGGACTAGCGGGAACTACGAGCAGTACTTC.

This sequence joins TRBV5-1 and TRBJ1-5; D is unresolved. CDR3 length equals 14 residues. Germline-derived CDR1 and CDR2 are SGHRS and YFSETQ. Trimming stripped 0 bases from V and 7 bases from J, with 11 bases between. The CDR3 nucleotides read TGCGCCAGCAGCTTGGCTAGCGGAGGCCAGCCCCAGCATTTT. Protein: CASSLASGGQPQHF.

The chain uses TRBV2 and TRBJ1-1; 10 nucleotides match TRBD1. The trim removed 6 bases at V and 6 bases at J, leaving 4 bases unmatched. Germline V gives CDR1 SNHLY, CDR2 FYNNEI. The CDR3 extends over 13 amino acids. CDR3 sequence: CASRDRGRAEAFF. CDR3 DNA: TGTGCCAGCAGAGACAGGGGGCGCGCTGAAGCTTTCTTT.

As to this clone: The junction shows a germline mismatch at one end, possibly a read error. This rearrangement joins TRBV11-1 to TRBJ2-3; 8 bases map to TRBD2. The CDR3 sequence is 15 residues long. CDR1 SGHAT and CDR2 FQDESV come from the germline V gene (reference sequence). The CDR3, as DNA: TGTGCCAGCAGCCTACAACCCCTGACGGGAGGGCCGGAGAATTTT. Translating gives CASSLQPLTGGPENF. Supplemented by reference TRBV11-1 and TRBJ2-3, the full variable domain reads EAEVAQSPRYKITEKSQAVAFWCDPISGHATLYWYRQILGQGPELLVQFQDESVVDDSQLPKDRFSAERLKGVDSTLKIQPAELGDSAMYLCASSLQPLTGGPENFGPGTRLTVL.

V and J are TRBV15 and TRBJ2-2; TRBD2 might be the D (6 bases). The germline V gene has CDR1 LNHNV and CDR2 YYDKDF (reference sequence). This CDR3 region has 16 residues. V was trimmed by 1 base and J by 0 bases, leaving 9 bases between them. The chain's CDR3 is CATSRGGLTNTGELFF. CDR3 nucleotides: TGTGCCACCAGCAGAGGGGGACTTACGAACACCGGGGAGCTGTTTTTT.